This T cell receptor (gamma chain) was captured in a study of γδ T cells in repeated Plasmodium falciparum infection listed by TCRdb under 2021. In the study overall: In the natural-infection arm, Malian children exposed to intense seasonal malaria transmission were enrolled and compared against age and gender matched Australian children. Four controlled human malaria infections were administered to about five malaria-naive U.S. adults over approximately 580 days by bites from P. falciparum NF54-infected Anopheles stephensi mosquitoes. Samples from controlled-infection subjects were taken at baseline, just before selected infections, and 21 days after each infection. The gammadelta TCR repertoires from Mali were analysed in two ways: cross-sectionally during periods with no transmission, and longitudinally across episodes of acute febrile malaria. The study looked at how repeated Plasmodium falciparum infection shapes the human gammadelta T cell repertoire, using both natural infection in Mali and controlled human malaria infection. Broad study findings and their caveats: A highly stable polyclonal repertoire over time and infection, with many inter-individual overlapping TCRgamma sequences, was shown by Vgamma9/Vdelta2+ TCR repertoires. Analysis of inter-individual variability in gammadelta T cell responses was limited by the small size of the controlled-infection cohort. Repeated controlled infections appeared to drive waves of new clonotype selection in Vdelta2-negative, largely Vdelta1+, gammadelta TCR repertoires. Compared with Australian children, Malian children appeared to have Vdelta2-negative gammadelta TCR repertoires that were more clonally expanded, less diverse and less shared. The Malian cohort was drawn from a small rural village made up mostly of one ethnic group, which limits generalizability.

For bulk TCR repertoire analysis, Vgamma9/Vdelta2+ and Vdelta2-negative gammadelta T cell populations were flow-sorted out of peripheral blood mononuclear cells. CDR1 VINAFY and CDR2 YDVSNSKD are derived from the germline V gene. The CDR3 has 12 amino acids, counting the end cysteine and phenylalanine. The only DNA kept is the CDR3, 36 bases in frame from the first base. Notes on this clone: The target of this receptor is not known. TCRdb's protein for this DNA is that of a much larger clone and differs from the translation at residue 5, likely a read error; the protein shown is the DNA translation.

Library preparation was by multiplex PCR. Sequencer: Illumina MiSeq. Every sorted gammadelta T cell sample had both its TCR gamma (TRG) and TCR delta (TRD) chains sequenced. Per the original workflow: Clonotype tree plots, accumulated frequency of the top 20 clonotypes, diversity index (DI) and D75 metrics were included in the repertoire analyses. TCRdb reprocessed the public reads with the caller CATT; rows with the same DNA were merged afterwards. TCRdb's processing, not the study's, gives the V and J calls here. The table for this sample lists around 27,000 gamma-chain clones; over 1.3% of them were counted only once. Jointly, the top ten make up less than 20% of the sample.

The specimen was gamma-delta T cells from blood. The TCR was taken from a pool of human donors (malaria-infected and uninfected, not separated). The V and J segments used are TRGV5 and TRGJ1 or TRGJ2. Assignment of the J gene here rests on matching the DNA to germline, because TCRdb gives none. The DNA sequence is given as TGTGCCACCTGGGGCAGGCATCGGGCGAAACTCTTT. The resulting protein is CATWGRHRAKLF.